The 26 T cell receptor beta chains below were found in one sample sequenced in a study of control samples from healthy donors and cancer patients. Method: immunoSEQ multiplex PCR; TCRdb's copy keeps in-frame clones and lacks some. The sample lists fewer than 45,000 clones, 75% to 95% occurring once. Sequences were obtained from PBMCs. Receptors originate from a woman between 35 and 50 years old with head and neck cancer.

Comment on this clone: Relative to the germline gene, one junction end is altered; a read error may explain this. The gene calls are TRBV2 and TRBJ2-7, with unresolved D. CDR1 SNHLY and CDR2 FYNNEI come from the germline V gene. This CDR3 region has 11 residues. The CDR3 spells CASSNSPRPNF. DNA of the CDR3: TGTGCCAGCAGTAATTCCCCGCGCCCTAACTTC.

In this sample, this clone turned up once. The chain carries TRBV29-1 and TRBJ1-6, with 8 nucleotides matching TRBD1. Per germline, CDR1 SQVTM and CDR2 ANQGSEA. The CDR3 totals 16 residues. The J segment lost 7 bases and the V segment lost 5 bases, leaving 13 bases of the junction unmatched. CDR3 residues: CSVLNPQGDKNSPLHF. DNA for the CDR3: TGCAGCGTTTTAAACCCACAGGGGGATAAAAATTCACCCCTCCACTTT.

V and J are TRBV28 and TRBJ1-6, with a tentative D call TRBD1 (5 bases). V lost 2 bases, J lost 13 bases, and 9 bases lay in between. There are 12 residues in the CDR3. Germline CDR1 is MDHEN and CDR2 is SYDVKM. The CDR3 DNA reads TGTGCCAGCAGTTTAGGCGGGGGTCCCCTCCACTTT. This sequence encodes CASSLGGGPLHF. Full variable domain (remainder filled in from reference TRBV28 and TRBJ1-6): DVKVTQSSRYLVKRTGEKVFLECVQDMDHENMFWYRQDPGLGLRLIYFSYDVKMKEKGDIPEGYSVSREKKERFSLILESASTNQTSMYLCASSLGGGPLHFGNGTRLTVT.

The chain links TRBV7-7 to TRBJ2-4, with 11 bases lining up with TRBD2. With V trimmed by 5 bases and J by 7 bases, 7 bases remained unmatched. Germline V gene data show CDR1 as SSHAT and CDR2 as FNYEAQ (reference sequence). The CDR3 sequence is 15 residues long. The CDR3 region has the DNA TGTGCCAGCAGCCCGCTAGCGGGGGGCGATAACATTCAGTACTTC. This encodes CASSPLAGGDNIQYF.

The gene calls are TRBV6-1 and TRBJ1-5; 10 nucleotides line up with TRBD1. This CDR3 region has 16 residues. Germline V gives CDR1 MNHNS, CDR2 SASEGT. The junction had 7 bases not matched to a gene; V was cut back by 3 bases and J by 5 bases. The CDR3 DNA sequence: TGTGCCAGCAGTGATACAGACAGGGGGCTCCATCAGCCCCAGCATTTT. Translation: CASSDTDRGLHQPQHF.

The chain couples TRBV6-2 or TRBV6-3 to TRBJ2-6; 7 bases match TRBD1. The length of the CDR3 is 18 residues. Germline V gene lookup returns CDR1 MNHEY and CDR2 SVGEGT. Trimming cost V 2 bases and J 4 bases; bases outside gene matches: 11. CDR3 loop: CASSYVKGGAPGANVLTF. CDR3 nucleotides: TGTGCCAGCAGTTACGTCAAAGGGGGCGCCCCCGGGGCCAACGTCCTGACTTTC.

The CDR3 protein is CASSQASNTEAFF. The CDR3 DNA reads as TGTGCCAGCAGCCAAGCGAGTAACACTGAAGCTTTCTTT. The rearrangement links TRBV14 to TRBJ1-1, with D uncertain. V lost 1 base and J lost 2, with 5 bases in between. In germline, CDR1 is SGHDN, CDR2 FVKESK. The CDR3 contains 13 residues.

V is TRBV6-4 and J is TRBJ1-4; TRBD1 matches at 9 bases. In germline, CDR1 is MRHNA, CDR2 SNTAGT. V was clipped by 4 bases and J by 8 bases; unmatched bases: 5. The CDR3 covers 14 residues. As DNA, the CDR3 is TGTGCCAGCAGTGCGGACAGGGGAAACGAAAAACTGTTTTTT. Protein product: CASSADRGNEKLFF.

The gene calls are TRBV30 and TRBJ2-7; 7 positions agree with TRBD1. Trimming at V came to 3 bases and at J to 0 bases, leaving 5 bases not matched to a gene. The germline gives CDR1 GTSNPN, CDR2 SVGIG (reference sequence). The CDR3 has 14 amino acids. The CDR3, as DNA: TGTGCCTGGAGCTTAGGGGGCTCCTCCTACGAGCAGTACTTC. Translated: CAWSLGGSSYEQYF.

The chain recombines TRBV10-2 with TRBJ2-1; TRBD1 aligns across 8 bases. V lost 6 bases and J lost 9; bases outside the gene matches: 4. CDR3 length: 12 residues. Germline V gives CDR1 WSHSY, CDR2 SAAADI. Here the CDR3 reads CASRDREAEQFF. CDR3 in DNA: TGCGCCAGCAGGGACAGGGAGGCTGAGCAGTTCTTC.

The genes are TRBV6-5 and TRBJ2-1, with D possibly TRBD1 on 5 matching bases. This CDR3 comprises 15 residues. Germline V gene lookup returns CDR1 MNHEY and CDR2 SVGAGI. Trimming pared 7 bases from V and 4 bases from J, leaving 17 bases between. The CDR3 protein is CASIRPQGGYNEQFF. The CDR3 DNA follows: TGTGCCAGCATTAGGCCCCAGGGTGGGTACAATGAGCAGTTCTTC.

V is TRBV28 and J is TRBJ2-1; D possibly uses TRBD1 or TRBD2 (6 bases each). CDR1 and CDR2 from the germline V gene are MDHEN and SYDVKM. V gave up 8 bases and J gave up 15 bases, with 20 bases separating them. The CDR3 has 12 amino acids. Here the CDR3 reads CASDGSSRGVFF. The CDR3 nucleotides are TGTGCCAGCGATGGATCCTCGAGGGGGGTGTTCTTC.

The rearrangement uses TRBV6-1 and TRBJ1-2; TRBD1 agrees at 10 bases. CDR1 is MNHNS and CDR2 is SASEGT in the germline V gene. Trimming removed 0 bases from V and 5 bases from J; junction bases left unmatched: 6. The CDR3 spans 16 residues. The CDR3 spells CASSEARTGGPYGYTF. CDR3 in DNA: TGTGCCAGCAGTGAAGCTCGGACAGGGGGACCTTATGGCTACACCTTC.

In its sample, this clone was seen a few times. This chain links TRBV3-1 (or the pseudogene TRBV3-2) with TRBJ1-2; TRBD1 matches at 8 bases. Trimming removed 6 bases from V and 8 bases from J; junction bases left unmatched: 2. The CDR3 runs 11 residues. The germline CDR1 and CDR2 sequences are LGHDT and YNNKEL (reference sequence). CDR3 nucleotide sequence: TGTGCCAGCAGAGGGACAGGCGGCTACACCTTC. Protein product: CASRGTGGYTF.

A single count supports this clone. This sequence joins TRBV30 and TRBJ2-7; 7 bases fit TRBD2. The germline V gene has CDR1 GTSNPN and CDR2 SVGIG (reference sequence). This CDR3 region has 13 residues. After removal of 2 bases from V and 3 bases from J, the junction contained 4 bases not matched to a gene. For the CDR3, the DNA is TGTGCCTGGAGTCCCGGGACTAACTACGAGCAGTACTTC. It encodes CAWSPGTNYEQYF.

The rearrangement links TRBV20-1 to TRBJ1-1, with 8 nucleotides matching TRBD1. From germline, CDR1 is DFQATT and CDR2 SNEGSKA (reference sequence). Unmatched junction bases numbered 1, after V lost 6 bases and J lost 4 bases. The CDR3 is 11 residues long. This CDR3 is CSATGVTEAFF. The CDR3 DNA reads as TGCAGTGCGACAGGGGTCACTGAAGCTTTCTTT.

V usage is TRBV3-1 (or the pseudogene TRBV3-2) and J usage is TRBJ2-2; 8 bases align to TRBD2. Germline trimming cut 2 bases from V and 6 bases from J; bases unmatched to any gene: 8. CDR1 and CDR2 from the germline V gene are LGHDT and YNNKEL (reference sequence). The CDR3 sequence is 16 residues long. CDR3 bases: TGTGCCAGCAGCCAAAGGGGACTAGGGAGGTCCGGGGAGCTGTTTTTT. Its protein product is CASSQRGLGRSGELFF.

This chain joins TRBV6-6 and TRBJ1-1; D unresolved. This CDR3 is built from 14 residues. The germline V gene encodes CDR1 MNHNY and CDR2 SVGAGI (reference sequence). V lost 4 bases and J 2 bases, leaving 11 bases between the germline ends. The CDR3 protein is CASSLERINTEAFF. CDR3 sequence (DNA): TGTGCCAGCAGTTTGGAGAGAATCAACACTGAAGCTTTCTTT.

The chain joins TRBV18 to TRBJ2-7; a possible D gene is TRBD1 (6 bases). In germline, CDR1 is KGHSH, CDR2 LQKENI. CDR3 length equals 13 residues. V dropped 4 bases and J dropped 3 bases, with 10 bases sitting between them. The CDR3 nucleotides read TGTGCCAGCTCACGAGAAGGGGGCTACGAGCAGTACTTC. This translates into CASSREGGYEQYF. Full variable domain (remainder filled in from reference TRBV18 and TRBJ2-7): NAGVMQNPRHLVRRRGQEARLRCSPMKGHSHVYWYRQLPEEGLKFMVYLQKENIIDESGMPKERFSAEFPKEGPSILRIQQVVRGDSAAYFCASSREGGYEQYFGPGTRLTVT.

V and J are TRBV5-4 and TRBJ2-7; TRBD2 agrees at 10 bases. From germline, CDR1 is SGHNT and CDR2 YYREEE (reference sequence). V trimming: 0 bases; J trimming: 4 bases; junction bases outside the gene matches: 7. This CDR3 has 16 amino acids. The CDR3 here is CASSLVAAGGMYEQYF. In DNA, the CDR3 is TGTGCCAGCAGCTTGGTGGCAGCGGGGGGGATGTACGAGCAGTACTTC.

The chain employs TRBV6-5 and TRBJ1-2, with 7 bases that match TRBD1. Germline CDR1 MNHEY, CDR2 SVGAGI. The V and J ends lost 5 bases and 0 bases, in that order; junction bases with no gene match: 6. The CDR3 covers 15 residues. This CDR3 is CASSRTGLANYGYTF. Written as DNA, the CDR3 is TGTGCCAGCAGTAGGACAGGCCTAGCTAACTATGGCTACACCTTC.

The chain has TRBV12-5 and TRBJ2-1; D is undetermined. This CDR3 comprises 18 residues. Germline-derived CDR1 and CDR2 are LGHNT and FRNRAP. Trimming shortened V by 7 bases and J by 5 bases, and 27 bases separated the two germline ends. The CDR3 region is CASANPGRDPQKDNEQFF. CDR3 in DNA: TGTGCTAGTGCCAACCCTGGACGAGACCCACAGAAGGACAATGAGCAGTTCTTC. Full variable domain (missing parts from reference TRBV12-5 and TRBJ2-1): DARVTQTPRHKVTEMGQEVTMRCQPILGHNTVFWYRQTMMQGLELLAYFRNRAPLDDSGMPKDRFSAEMPDATLATLKIQPSEPRDSAVYFCASANPGRDPQKDNEQFFGPGTRLTVL.

This clone was found once. The chain combines TRBV2 with TRBJ2-7, with a possible D match to TRBD1 (6 bases). V was trimmed by 9 bases and J by 5 bases, leaving 20 bases between them. Germline assignment: CDR1 SNHLY and CDR2 FYNNEI. This CDR3 is built from 14 residues. The CDR3 DNA sequence: TGTGCCAGTGGGGGCAGGGGAAAAGCTAACGAGCAGTACTTC. Its protein is CASGGRGKANEQYF.

The rearrangement joins TRBV7-2 to TRBJ1-3; D unclear. The CDR3 totals 15 residues. V lost 1 base and J 1 base, leaving 8 bases between the germline ends. The V gene's germline CDR1 is SGHTA and CDR2 FQGNSA. CDR3 sequence (DNA): TGTGCCAGCAGCTTAGAGGCAGGATCTGGAAACACCATATATTTT. Protein: CASSLEAGSGNTIYF. The full variable domain, completed using reference TRBV7-2 and TRBJ1-3, is GAGVSQSPSNKVTEKGKDVELRCDPISGHTALYWYRQSLGQGLEFLIYFQGNSAPDKSGLPSDRFSAERTGGSVSTLTIQRTQQEDSAVYLCASSLEAGSGNTIYFGEGSWLTVV.

V and J are TRBV28 and TRBJ1-1; D is unclear. Germline assignment: CDR1 MDHEN and CDR2 SYDVKM. With 2 bases removed from V and 1 base from J, the gap between germline ends came to 8 bases. The CDR3 totals 14 residues. The CDR3 protein is CASSLDWRNTEAFF. The CDR3 DNA is TGTGCCAGCAGTTTAGACTGGCGGAACACTGAAGCTTTCTTT.

The V call is TRBV30, the J call TRBJ1-2; 12 bases agree with TRBD1. The CDR3 consists of 14 residues. J lost 7 bases, V lost 3 bases, and 6 bases had no gene match. Germline lookup yields CDR1 GTSNPN and CDR2 SVGIG (reference sequence). CDR3 loop: CAWSRDRGQRGYTF. CDR3 DNA sequence: TGTGCCTGGAGCCGGGACAGGGGGCAGCGTGGCTACACCTTC. The full variable domain, completed using reference TRBV30 and TRBJ1-2, is SQTIHQWPATLVQPVGSPLSLECTVEGTSNPNLYWYRQAAGRGLQLLFYSVGIGQISSEVPQNLSASRPQDRQFILSSKKLLLSDSGFYLCAWSRDRGQRGYTFGSGTRLTVV.